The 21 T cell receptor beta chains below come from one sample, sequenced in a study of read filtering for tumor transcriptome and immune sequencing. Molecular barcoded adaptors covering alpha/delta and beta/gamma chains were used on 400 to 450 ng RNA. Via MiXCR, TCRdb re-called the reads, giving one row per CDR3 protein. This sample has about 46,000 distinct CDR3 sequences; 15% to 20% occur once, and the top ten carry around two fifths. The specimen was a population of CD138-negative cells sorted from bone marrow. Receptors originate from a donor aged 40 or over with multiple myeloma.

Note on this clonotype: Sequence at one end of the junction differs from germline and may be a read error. The CDR3 here is CASSSGLAFTGELLF. The CDR3 nucleotides are TGCGCCAGCAGCTCGGGACTAGCGTTCACCGGGGAGCTGCTTTTT. The chain links TRBV5-1 to TRBJ2-2, with TRBD2 identical over 10 bases. Germline lookup yields CDR1 SGHRS and CDR2 YFSETQ. The CDR3 loop spans 15 amino acids.

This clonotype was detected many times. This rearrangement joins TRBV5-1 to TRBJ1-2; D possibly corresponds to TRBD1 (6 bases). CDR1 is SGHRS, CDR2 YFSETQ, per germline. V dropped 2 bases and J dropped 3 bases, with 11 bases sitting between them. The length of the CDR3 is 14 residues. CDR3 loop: CASSLGPGDYGYTF. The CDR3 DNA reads TGCGCCAGCAGCTTAGGTCCAGGGGACTATGGCTACACCTTC.

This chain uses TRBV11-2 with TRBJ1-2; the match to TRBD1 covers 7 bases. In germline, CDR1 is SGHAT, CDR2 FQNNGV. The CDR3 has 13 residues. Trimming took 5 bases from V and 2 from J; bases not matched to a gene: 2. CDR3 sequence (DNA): TGTGCCAGCAGCATACAGGGGAACTATGGCTACACCTTC. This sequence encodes CASSIQGNYGYTF.

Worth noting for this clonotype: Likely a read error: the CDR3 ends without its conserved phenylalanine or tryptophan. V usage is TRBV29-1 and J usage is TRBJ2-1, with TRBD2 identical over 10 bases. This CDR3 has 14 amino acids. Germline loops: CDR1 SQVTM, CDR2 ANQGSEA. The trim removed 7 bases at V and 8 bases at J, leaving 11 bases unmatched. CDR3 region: CSARLAGENDEQFY. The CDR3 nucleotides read TGCAGCGCCCGACTAGCGGGCGAGAACGATGAGCAGTTCTAC.

CDR3 sequence: CASSQDRAGYTF. The CDR3 DNA is TGCGCCAGCAGCCAAGACAGGGCAGGCTACACCTTC. The chain recombines TRBV4-1 with TRBJ1-2, with a weak D call TRBD1 (5 bases). Germline CDR1 and CDR2: MGHRA and YSYEKL. This CDR3 comprises 12 residues. Trimming cost V 0 bases and J 8 bases, with 7 bases left between them.

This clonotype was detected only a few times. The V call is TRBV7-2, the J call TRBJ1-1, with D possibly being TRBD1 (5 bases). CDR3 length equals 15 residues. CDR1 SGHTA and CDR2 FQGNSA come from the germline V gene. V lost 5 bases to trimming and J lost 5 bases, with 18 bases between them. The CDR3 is CASSPGEGWRTEAFF. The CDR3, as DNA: TGTGCCAGCAGCCCGGGGGAAGGGTGGAGAACTGAAGCTTTCTTT.

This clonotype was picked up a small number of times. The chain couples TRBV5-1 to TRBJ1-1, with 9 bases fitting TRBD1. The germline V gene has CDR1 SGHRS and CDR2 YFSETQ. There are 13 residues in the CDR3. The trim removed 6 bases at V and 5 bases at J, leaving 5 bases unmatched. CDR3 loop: CASIKTGGTEAFF. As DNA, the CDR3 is TGCGCCAGCATCAAGACAGGGGGAACTGAAGCTTTCTTT.

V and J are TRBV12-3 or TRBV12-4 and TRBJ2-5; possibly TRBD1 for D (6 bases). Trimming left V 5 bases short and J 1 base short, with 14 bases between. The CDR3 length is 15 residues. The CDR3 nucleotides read TGTGCCAGCAGTCTCGGAACAGGGTCCCAAGAGACCCAGTACTTC. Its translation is CASSLGTGSQETQYF.

CDR3 protein: CASSQTESQPQHF. CDR3 sequence (DNA): TGCGCCAGCAGTCAGACCGAGAGTCAGCCCCAGCATTTT. The gene calls are TRBV10-2 and TRBJ1-5; D gene ambiguous. This CDR3 contains 13 residues. V gave up 5 bases and J gave up 6 bases, with 11 bases separating them. Germline V gene lookup returns CDR1 WSHSY and CDR2 SAAADI.

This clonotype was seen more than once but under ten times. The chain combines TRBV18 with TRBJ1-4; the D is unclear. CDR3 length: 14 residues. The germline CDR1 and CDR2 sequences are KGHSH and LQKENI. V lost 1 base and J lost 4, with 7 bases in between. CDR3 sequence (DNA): TGTGCCAGCTCACCACGGCAGAATAATGAAAAACTGTTTTTT. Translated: CASSPRQNNEKLFF.

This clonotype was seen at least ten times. In DNA form, the CDR3 reads TGCGCCAGCAGCTTGGGGCTACAGACGCAGGCCCAGCAGTATTTT. Amino acid sequence: CASSLGLQTQAQQYF. The V call is TRBV5-1, the J call TRBJ2-3; no firm D call. Germline V CDR1 and CDR2: SGHRS, YFSETQ. V shed 0 bases and J shed 11 bases, with 19 bases lying between them. This CDR3 spans 15 amino acids.

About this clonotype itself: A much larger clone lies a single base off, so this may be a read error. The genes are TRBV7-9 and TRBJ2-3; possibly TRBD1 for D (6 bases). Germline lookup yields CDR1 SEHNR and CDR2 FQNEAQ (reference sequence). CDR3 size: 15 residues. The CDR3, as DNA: TGTGCCAGCAGCTTATATGACAGGAGCACAGATATGCAGTATTTT. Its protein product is CASSLYDRSTDMQYF.

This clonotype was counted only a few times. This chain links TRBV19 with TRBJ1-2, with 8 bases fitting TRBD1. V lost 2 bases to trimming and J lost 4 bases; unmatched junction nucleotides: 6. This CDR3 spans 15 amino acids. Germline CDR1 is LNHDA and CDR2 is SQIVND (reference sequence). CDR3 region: CASSISQGAPYGYTF. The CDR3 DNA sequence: TGTGCCAGTAGTATATCTCAGGGGGCTCCCTATGGCTACACCTTC.

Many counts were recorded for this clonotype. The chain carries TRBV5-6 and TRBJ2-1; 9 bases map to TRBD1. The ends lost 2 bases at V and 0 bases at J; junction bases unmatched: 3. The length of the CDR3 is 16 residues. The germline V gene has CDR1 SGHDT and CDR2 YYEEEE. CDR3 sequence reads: CASSFDRGSSYNEQFF. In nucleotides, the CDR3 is TGTGCCAGCAGCTTTGACAGGGGGAGCTCCTACAATGAGCAGTTCTTC.

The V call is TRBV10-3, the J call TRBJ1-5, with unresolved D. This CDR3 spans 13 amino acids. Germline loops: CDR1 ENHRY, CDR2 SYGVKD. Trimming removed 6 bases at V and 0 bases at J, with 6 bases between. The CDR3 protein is CAIRVLSNQPQHF. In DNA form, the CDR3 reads TGTGCCATCAGGGTACTTAGCAATCAGCCCCAGCATTTT.

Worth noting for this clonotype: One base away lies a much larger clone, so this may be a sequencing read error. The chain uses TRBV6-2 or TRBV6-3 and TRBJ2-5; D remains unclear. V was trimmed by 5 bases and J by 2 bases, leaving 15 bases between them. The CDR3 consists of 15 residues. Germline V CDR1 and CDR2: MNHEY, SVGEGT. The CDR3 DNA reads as TGTGCCAGCAGTGAAGTGTCCAGGCAGCAAGAGACCCAGTACTTC. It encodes CASSEVSRQQETQYF.

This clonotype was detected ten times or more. CDR3 in DNA: TGCAGCGTTGATCCCGGGAGCCAGTACAATGAGCAGTTCTTC. This sequence encodes CSVDPGSQYNEQFF. The genes are TRBV29-1 and TRBJ2-1; D might be TRBD2 (6 bases). Trimming stripped 3 bases from V and 4 bases from J, with 13 bases between. The CDR3 length is 14 residues. Germline assignment: CDR1 SQVTM and CDR2 ANQGSEA.

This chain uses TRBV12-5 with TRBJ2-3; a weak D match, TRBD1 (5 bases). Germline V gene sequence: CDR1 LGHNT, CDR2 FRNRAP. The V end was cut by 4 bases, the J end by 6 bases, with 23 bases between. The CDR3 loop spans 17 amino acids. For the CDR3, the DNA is TGTGCTAGTGGTTCCCCCTCAGCAGGGTATTTTCGGGATACGCAGTATTTT. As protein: CASGSPSAGYFRDTQYF.

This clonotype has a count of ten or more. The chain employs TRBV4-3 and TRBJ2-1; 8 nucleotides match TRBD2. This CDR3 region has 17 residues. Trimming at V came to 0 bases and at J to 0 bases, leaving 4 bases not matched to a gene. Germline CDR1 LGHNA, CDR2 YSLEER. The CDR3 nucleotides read TGCGCCAGCAGCCAAGATATTAGCGGGATCTCCTACAATGAGCAGTTCTTC. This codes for CASSQDISGISYNEQFF.

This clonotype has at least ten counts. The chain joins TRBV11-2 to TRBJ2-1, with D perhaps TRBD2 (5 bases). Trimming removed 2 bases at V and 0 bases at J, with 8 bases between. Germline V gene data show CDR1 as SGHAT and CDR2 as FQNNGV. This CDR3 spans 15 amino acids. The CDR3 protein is CASSLSTTSYNEQFF. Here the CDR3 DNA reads TGTGCCAGCAGCTTATCGACTACCTCCTACAATGAGCAGTTCTTC.

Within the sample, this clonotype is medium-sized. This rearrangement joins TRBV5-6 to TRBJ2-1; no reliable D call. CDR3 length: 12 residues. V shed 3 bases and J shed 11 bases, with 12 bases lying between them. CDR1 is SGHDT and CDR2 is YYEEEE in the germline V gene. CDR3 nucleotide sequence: TGTGCCAGCAGCTCTAAAGCCTGGAAGCAGTTCTTC. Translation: CASSSKAWKQFF.